The clone carrying this T cell receptor beta chain was seen just once. This sample was taken from a study of blood T cell repertoires in COVID-19. About the research overall: Samples representing acute and convalescent COVID-19 were sourced from the United States, Italy and Spain. Sample material is recorded as cDNA or gDNA derived from T cells, B-cell-depleted T cells, or PBMCs.

In the original processing: The authors estimated nucleated cell counts from reference gene primer amplification. Measured with immunoSEQ multiplex PCR; TCRdb has only the in-frame clones, and not every one. V, J and clone size were drawn from that table, and D and trimming were deduced from the DNA. The sample has 140,000 to 150,000 clones; approximately 90% are singletons. The CDR3 loop spans 14 amino acids. V was shortened by 0 bases and J by 2 bases, with 9 bases between the two germline ends. Germline assignment: CDR1 GTSNPN and CDR2 SVGIG (reference sequence). The source of this sequence is a woman aged 45-60 years with active or convalescent COVID-19. The genes are TRBV30 and TRBJ2-3; tentative D call: TRBD1 (5 bases). Source material: peripheral blood. CDR3 protein: CAWSVNRYTDTQYF. The CDR3 DNA reads as TGTGCCTGGAGTGTCAACAGGTACACAGATACGCAGTATTTT. Filled out from reference TRBV30 and TRBJ2-3, the complete variable domain reads SQTIHQWPATLVQPVGSPLSLECTVEGTSNPNLYWYRQAAGRGLQLLFYSVGIGQISSEVPQNLSASRPQDRQFILSSKKLLLSDSGFYLCAWSVNRYTDTQYFGPGTRLTVL.